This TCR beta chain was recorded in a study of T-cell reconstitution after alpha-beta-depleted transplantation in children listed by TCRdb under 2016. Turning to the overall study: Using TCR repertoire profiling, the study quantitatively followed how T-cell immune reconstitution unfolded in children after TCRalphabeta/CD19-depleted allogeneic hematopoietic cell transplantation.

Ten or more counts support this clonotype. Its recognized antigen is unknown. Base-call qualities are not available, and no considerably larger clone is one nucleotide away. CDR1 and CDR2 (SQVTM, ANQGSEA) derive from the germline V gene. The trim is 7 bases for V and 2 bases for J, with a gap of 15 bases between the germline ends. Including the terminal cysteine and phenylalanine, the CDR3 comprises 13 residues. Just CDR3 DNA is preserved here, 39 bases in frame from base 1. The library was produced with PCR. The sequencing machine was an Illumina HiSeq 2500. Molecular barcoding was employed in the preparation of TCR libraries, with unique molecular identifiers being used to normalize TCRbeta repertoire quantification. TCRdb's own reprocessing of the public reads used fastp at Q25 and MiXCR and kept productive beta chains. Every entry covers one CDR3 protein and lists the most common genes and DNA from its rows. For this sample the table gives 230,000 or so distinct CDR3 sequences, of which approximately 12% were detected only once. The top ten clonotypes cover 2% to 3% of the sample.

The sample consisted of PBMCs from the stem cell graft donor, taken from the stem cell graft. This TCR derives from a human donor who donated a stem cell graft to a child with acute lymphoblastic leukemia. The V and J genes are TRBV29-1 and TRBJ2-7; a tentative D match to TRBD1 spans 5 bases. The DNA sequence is TGCAGCGCCTCAGGGTCGCGGACCTACGAGCAGTACTTC. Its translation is CSASGSRTYEQYF.